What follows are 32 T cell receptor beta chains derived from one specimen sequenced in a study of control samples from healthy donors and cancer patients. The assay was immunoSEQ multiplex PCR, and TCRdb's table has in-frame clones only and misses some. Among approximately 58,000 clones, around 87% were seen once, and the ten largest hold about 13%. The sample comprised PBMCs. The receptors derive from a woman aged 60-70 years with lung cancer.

CDR3 in amino acids: CASSESLWNYGYTF. The DNA for the CDR3 is TGTGCCAGCAGTGAAAGCCTCTGGAACTATGGCTACACCTTC. The chain joins TRBV2 to TRBJ1-2, with D uncertain. The CDR3 totals 14 residues. Germline V CDR1 and CDR2: SNHLY, FYNNEI. V gave up 2 bases and J gave up 2 bases, with 9 bases separating them. The whole variable domain, remainder taken from reference TRBV2 and TRBJ1-2, is EPEVTQTPSHQVTQMGQEVILRCVPISNHLYFYWYRQILGQKVEFLVSFYNNEISEKSEIFDDQFSVERPDGSNFTLKIRSTKLEDSAMYFCASSESLWNYGYTFGSGTRLTVV.

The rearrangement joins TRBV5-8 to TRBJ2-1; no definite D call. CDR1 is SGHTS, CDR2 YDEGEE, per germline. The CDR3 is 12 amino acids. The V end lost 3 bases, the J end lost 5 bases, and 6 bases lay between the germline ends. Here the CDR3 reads CASSSLNNEQFF. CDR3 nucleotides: TGTGCCAGCAGCTCCCTCAACAATGAGCAGTTCTTC.

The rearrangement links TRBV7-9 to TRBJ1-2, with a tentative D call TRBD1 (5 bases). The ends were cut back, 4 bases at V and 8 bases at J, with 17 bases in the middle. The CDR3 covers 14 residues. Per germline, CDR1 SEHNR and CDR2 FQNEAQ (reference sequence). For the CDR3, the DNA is TGTGCCAGCAGCTGGGACGGAGAGGCGTGGGGCTACACCTTC. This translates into CASSWDGEAWGYTF. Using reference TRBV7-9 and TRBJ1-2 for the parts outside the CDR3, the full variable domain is DTGVSQNPRHKITKRGQNVTFRCDPISEHNRLYWYRQTLGQGPEFLTYFQNEAQLEKSRLLSDRFSAERPKGSFSTLEIQRTEQGDSAMYLCASSWDGEAWGYTFGSGTRLTVV.

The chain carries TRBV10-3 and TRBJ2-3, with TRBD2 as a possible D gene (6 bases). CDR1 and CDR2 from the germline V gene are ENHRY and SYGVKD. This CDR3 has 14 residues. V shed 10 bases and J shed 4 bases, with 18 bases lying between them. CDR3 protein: CATLGGTTPDTQYF. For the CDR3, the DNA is TGTGCCACCTTGGGGGGTACGACCCCAGATACGCAGTATTTT.

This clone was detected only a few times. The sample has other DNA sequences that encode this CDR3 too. The CDR3 bases are TGTGCCAGCAGCCAGGGTGGGAGCGGGGAGACCCAGTACTTC. This encodes CASSQGGSGETQYF. The rearrangement joins TRBV3-1 (or the pseudogene TRBV3-2) to TRBJ2-5; D is possibly TRBD2 (6 bases). Germline V gene sequence: CDR1 LGHDT, CDR2 YNNKEL (reference sequence). Trimming stripped 3 bases from V and 5 bases from J, with 13 bases between. This CDR3 has 14 residues.

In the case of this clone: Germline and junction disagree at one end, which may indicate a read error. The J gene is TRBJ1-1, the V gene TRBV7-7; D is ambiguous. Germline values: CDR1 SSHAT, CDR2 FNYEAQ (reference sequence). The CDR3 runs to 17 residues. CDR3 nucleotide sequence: TGTGCTAGCAGCTTTTCGGTGGACGAGGCGCCGGACACTGAAGCTTTCTTT. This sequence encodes CASSFSVDEAPDTEAFF.

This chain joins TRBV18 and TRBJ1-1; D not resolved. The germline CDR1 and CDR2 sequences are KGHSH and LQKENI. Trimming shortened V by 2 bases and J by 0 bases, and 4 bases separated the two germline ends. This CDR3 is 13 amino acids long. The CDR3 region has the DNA TGTGCCAGCTCACCAATACTGAACACTGAAGCTTTCTTT. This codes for CASSPILNTEAFF.

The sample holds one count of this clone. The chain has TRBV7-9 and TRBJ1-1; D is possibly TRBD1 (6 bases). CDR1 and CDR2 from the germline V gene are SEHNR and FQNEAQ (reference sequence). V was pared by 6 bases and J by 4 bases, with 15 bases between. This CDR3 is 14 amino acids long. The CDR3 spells CASSLQGSITEAFF. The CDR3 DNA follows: TGTGCCAGCAGTCTGCAGGGGTCGATCACTGAAGCTTTCTTT. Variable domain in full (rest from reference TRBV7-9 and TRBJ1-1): DTGVSQNPRHKITKRGQNVTFRCDPISEHNRLYWYRQTLGQGPEFLTYFQNEAQLEKSRLLSDRFSAERPKGSFSTLEIQRTEQGDSAMYLCASSLQGSITEAFFGQGTRLTVV.

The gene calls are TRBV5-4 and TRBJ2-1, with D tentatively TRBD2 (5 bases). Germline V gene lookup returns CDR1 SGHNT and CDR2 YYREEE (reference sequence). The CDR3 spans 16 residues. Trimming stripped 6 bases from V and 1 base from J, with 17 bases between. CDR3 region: CASIPLGVTSYNEQFF. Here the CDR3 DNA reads TGTGCCAGCATCCCCCTCGGGGTGACTTCCTACAATGAGCAGTTCTTC.

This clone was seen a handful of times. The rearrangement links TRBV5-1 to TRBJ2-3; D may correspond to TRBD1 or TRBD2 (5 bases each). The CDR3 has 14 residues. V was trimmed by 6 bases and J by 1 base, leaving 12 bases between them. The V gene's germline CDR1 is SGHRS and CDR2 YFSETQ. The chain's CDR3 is CASTRDQGTDTQYF. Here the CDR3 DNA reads TGCGCCAGCACCCGGGACCAGGGCACAGATACGCAGTATTTT.

The CDR3 here is CASSAGTGWQETQYF. CDR3 coding DNA: TGTGCCAGCAGCGCCGGGACAGGGTGGCAAGAGACCCAGTACTTC. The chain joins TRBV5-6 to TRBJ2-5, with 9 bases fitting TRBD1. The CDR3 extends over 15 amino acids. V gave up 4 bases and J gave up 2 bases; unmatched junction bases: 6. CDR1 is SGHDT and CDR2 is YYEEEE in the germline V gene.

The CDR3 here is CATSDFDRANTGELFF. The DNA for the CDR3 is TGTGCCACCAGTGATTTCGACCGAGCGAACACCGGGGAGCTGTTTTTT. This rearrangement joins TRBV24-1 to TRBJ2-2; no clear D. The CDR3 has 16 residues. CDR1 is KGHDR and CDR2 is SFDVKD in the germline V gene. V lost 1 base, J lost 0 bases, and 8 bases lay in between.

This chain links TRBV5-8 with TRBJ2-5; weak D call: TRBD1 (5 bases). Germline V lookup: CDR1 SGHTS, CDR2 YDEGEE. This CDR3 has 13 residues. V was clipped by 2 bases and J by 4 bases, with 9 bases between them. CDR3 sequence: CASSFRGGETQYF. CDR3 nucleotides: TGTGCCAGCAGCTTTAGGGGTGGAGAGACCCAGTACTTC.

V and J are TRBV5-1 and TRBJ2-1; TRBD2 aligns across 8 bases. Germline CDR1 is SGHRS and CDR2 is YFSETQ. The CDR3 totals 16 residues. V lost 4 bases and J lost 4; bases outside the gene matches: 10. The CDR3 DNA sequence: TGCGCCAGCAGCCTTCAGGCGGCTAGCGGGTACAATGAGCAGTTCTTC. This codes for CASSLQAASGYNEQFF.

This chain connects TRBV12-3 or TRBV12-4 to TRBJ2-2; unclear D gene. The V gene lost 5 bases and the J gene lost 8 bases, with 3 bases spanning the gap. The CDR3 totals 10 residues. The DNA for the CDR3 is TGTGCCAGCAGTAGGGGGGAGCTGTTTTTT. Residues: CASSRGELFF.

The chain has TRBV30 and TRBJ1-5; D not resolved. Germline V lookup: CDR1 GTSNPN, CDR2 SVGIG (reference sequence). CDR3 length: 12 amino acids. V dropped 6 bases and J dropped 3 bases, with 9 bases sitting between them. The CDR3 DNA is TGTGCCTGTGACACCTTCAATCAGCCCCAGCATTTT. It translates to CACDTFNQPQHF.

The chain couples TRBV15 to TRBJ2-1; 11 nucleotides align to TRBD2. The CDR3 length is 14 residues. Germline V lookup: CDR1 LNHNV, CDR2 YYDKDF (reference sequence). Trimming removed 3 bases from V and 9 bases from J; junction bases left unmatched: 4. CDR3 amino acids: CATSSLAGGGEQFF. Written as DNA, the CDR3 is TGTGCCACCAGCAGTCTAGCGGGGGGTGGTGAGCAGTTCTTC.

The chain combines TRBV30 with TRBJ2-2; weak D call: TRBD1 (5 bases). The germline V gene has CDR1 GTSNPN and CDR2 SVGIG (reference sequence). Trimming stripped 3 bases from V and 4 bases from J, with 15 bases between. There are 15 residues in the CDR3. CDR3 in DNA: TGTGCCTGGAGCGTTGAGAACAGGATCACCGGGGAGCTGTTTTTT. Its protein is CAWSVENRITGELFF.

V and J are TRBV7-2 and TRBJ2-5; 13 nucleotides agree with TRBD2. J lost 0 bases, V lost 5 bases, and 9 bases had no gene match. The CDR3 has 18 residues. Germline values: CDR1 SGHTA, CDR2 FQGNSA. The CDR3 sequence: CASSRFPLAGGYQETQYF. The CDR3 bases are TGTGCCAGCAGCCGCTTCCCACTAGCGGGAGGGTACCAAGAGACCCAGTACTTC.

The CDR3 here is CASSQVTGEAGELFF. CDR3 sequence (DNA): TGCGCCAGCAGCCAGGTGACAGGGGAGGCCGGGGAGCTGTTTTTT. The rearrangement joins TRBV5-1 to TRBJ2-2; 8 bases map to TRBD1. Trimming at V came to 4 bases and at J to 6 bases, leaving 8 bases not matched to a gene. Germline values: CDR1 SGHRS, CDR2 YFSETQ. The CDR3 has 15 amino acids.

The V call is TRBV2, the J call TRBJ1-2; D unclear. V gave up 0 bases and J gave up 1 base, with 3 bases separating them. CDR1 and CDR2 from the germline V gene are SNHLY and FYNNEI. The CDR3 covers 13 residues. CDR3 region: CASSEAYNYGYTF. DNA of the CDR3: TGTGCCAGCAGTGAAGCCTATAACTATGGCTACACCTTC.

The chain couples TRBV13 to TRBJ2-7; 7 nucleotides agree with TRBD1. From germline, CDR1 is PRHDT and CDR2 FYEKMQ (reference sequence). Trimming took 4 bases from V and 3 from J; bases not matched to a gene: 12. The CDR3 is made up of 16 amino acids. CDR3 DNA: TGTGCCAGCAGCTCAAGGACAGGCACTCCTAACTACGAGCAGTACTTC. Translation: CASSSRTGTPNYEQYF.

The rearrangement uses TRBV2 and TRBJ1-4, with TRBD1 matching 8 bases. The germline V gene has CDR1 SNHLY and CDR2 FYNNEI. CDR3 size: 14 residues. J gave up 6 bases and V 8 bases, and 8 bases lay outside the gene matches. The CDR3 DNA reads TGTGCCAGCGGCCAGGGGGCTCTCGATGAAAAACTGTTTTTT. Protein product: CASGQGALDEKLFF. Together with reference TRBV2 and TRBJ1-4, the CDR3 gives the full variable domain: EPEVTQTPSHQVTQMGQEVILRCVPISNHLYFYWYRQILGQKVEFLVSFYNNEISEKSEIFDDQFSVERPDGSNFTLKIRSTKLEDSAMYFCASGQGALDEKLFFGSGTQLSVL.

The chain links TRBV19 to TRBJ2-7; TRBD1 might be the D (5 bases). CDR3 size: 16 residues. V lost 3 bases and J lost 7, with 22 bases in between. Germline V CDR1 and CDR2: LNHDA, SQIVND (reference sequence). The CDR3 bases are TGTGCCAGTAGTATTACGTCCCAGGGCCGCGCACGGGAGCAGTACTTC. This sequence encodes CASSITSQGRAREQYF.

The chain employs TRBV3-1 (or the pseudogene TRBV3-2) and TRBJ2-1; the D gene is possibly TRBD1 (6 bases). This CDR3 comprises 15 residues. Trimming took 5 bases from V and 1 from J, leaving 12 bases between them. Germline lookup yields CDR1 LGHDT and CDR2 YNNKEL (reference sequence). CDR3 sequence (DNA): TGTGCCAGCAGCTCTGGGGACACTTCCTACAATGAGCAGTTCTTC. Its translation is CASSSGDTSYNEQFF.

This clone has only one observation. This CDR3 is CATSEVQGAYEQYF. As DNA, the CDR3 is TGTGCCACCAGTGAAGTTCAGGGCGCCTACGAGCAGTACTTC. This chain links TRBV24-1 with TRBJ2-7, with D tentatively TRBD1 (5 bases). The germline V gene has CDR1 KGHDR and CDR2 SFDVKD. The CDR3 has 14 amino acids. Trimming removed 4 bases at V and 2 bases at J, with 11 bases between.

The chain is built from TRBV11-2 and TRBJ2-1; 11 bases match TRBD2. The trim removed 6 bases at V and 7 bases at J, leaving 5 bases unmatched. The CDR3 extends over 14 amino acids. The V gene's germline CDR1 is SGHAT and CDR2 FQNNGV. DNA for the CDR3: TGTGCCAGCAGTCATAGCGGGAGGGGTAATGAGCAGTTCTTC. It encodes CASSHSGRGNEQFF.

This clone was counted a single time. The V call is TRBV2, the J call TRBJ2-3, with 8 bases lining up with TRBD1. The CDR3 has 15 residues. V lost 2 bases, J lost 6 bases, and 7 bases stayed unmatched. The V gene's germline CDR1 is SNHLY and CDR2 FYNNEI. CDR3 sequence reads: CASSEYGQGLDTQYF. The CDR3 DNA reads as TGTGCCAGCAGTGAATACGGACAGGGACTCGATACGCAGTATTTT.

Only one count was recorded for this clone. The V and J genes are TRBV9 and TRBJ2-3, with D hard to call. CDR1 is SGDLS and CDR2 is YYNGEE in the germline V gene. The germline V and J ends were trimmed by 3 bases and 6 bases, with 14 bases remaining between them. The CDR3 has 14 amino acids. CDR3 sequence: CASSARPRQDTQYF. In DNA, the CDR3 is TGTGCCAGCAGCGCCCGTCCTCGCCAGGATACGCAGTATTTT. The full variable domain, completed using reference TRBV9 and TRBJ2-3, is DSGVTQTPKHLITATGQRVTLRCSPRSGDLSVYWYQQSLDQGLQFLIQYYNGEERAKGNILERFSAQQFPDLHSELNLSSLELGDSALYFCASSARPRQDTQYFGPGTRLTVL.

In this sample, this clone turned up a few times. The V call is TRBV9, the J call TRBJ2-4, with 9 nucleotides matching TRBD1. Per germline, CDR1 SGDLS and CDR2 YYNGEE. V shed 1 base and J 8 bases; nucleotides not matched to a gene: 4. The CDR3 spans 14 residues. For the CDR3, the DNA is TGTGCCAGCAGCGTAATGGGACAGGGAGACATTCAGTACTTC. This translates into CASSVMGQGDIQYF.

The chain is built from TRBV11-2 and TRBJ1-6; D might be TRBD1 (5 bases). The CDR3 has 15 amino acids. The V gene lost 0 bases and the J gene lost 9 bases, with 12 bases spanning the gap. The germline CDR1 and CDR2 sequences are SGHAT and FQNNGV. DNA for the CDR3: TGTGCCAGCAGCTTAGATCGGGGGGGAGTTTCACCCCTCCACTTT. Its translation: CASSLDRGGVSPLHF. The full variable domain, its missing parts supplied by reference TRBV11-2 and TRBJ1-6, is EAGVAQSPRYKIIEKRQSVAFWCNPISGHATLYWYQQILGQGPKLLIQFQNNGVVDDSQLPKDRFSAERLKGVDSTLKIQPAKLEDSAVYLCASSLDRGGVSPLHFGNGTRLTVT.

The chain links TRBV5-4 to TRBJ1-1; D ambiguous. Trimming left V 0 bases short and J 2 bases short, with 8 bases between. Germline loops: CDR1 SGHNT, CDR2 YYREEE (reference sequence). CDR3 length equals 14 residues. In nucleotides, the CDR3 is TGTGCCAGCAGCTTGGGGGCGATAAACACTGAAGCTTTCTTT. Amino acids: CASSLGAINTEAFF.